This TCR beta chain was obtained from a study of T cells in localized non-small cell lung cancer. Here immunoSEQ multiplex PCR was the method, and the copy in TCRdb shows in-frame clones only, minus some. The sample gives under 55,000 clones, around 80% of which show up once; about 4.6% is in the top ten. Comments on this clone: Antigen specificity is unknown.

Germline V gene sequence: CDR1 LNHDA, CDR2 SQIVND (reference sequence). The CDR3 length is 19 residues. Between the trimmed V and J ends, which lost 3 bases and 0 bases, there was a span of 23 bases. Study results and limitations: Longer overall survival was linked to higher blood T cell density. Among the top 100 tumor clones, a median approximately 62 appeared in adjacent lung.

V and J are TRBV19 and TRBJ1-1, with D maybe TRBD1 (5 bases). The specimen comprised PBMCs, sampled before any cancer treatment. The receptor comes from a woman aged 40-75 years with stage II lung adenocarcinoma. This CDR3 is CASSIRTEGRSSMNTEAFF. In nucleotides, the CDR3 is TGTGCCAGTAGTATCAGAACCGAGGGACGGAGCTCCATGAACACTGAAGCTTTCTTT.